The source of this T cell receptor (beta chain) is a study of T cells in localized non-small cell lung cancer. About this clone itself: Its target is unknown.

Findings of the study overall: Blood T cell density predicted longer survival; adjacent-lung clonality, shorter. Across samples, adjacent lung featured a median around 55 of the top 100 tumor clones. There was higher T cell clonality in uninvolved adjacent lung than in tumor, and it was highest there. Sequencing was restricted to one tumor region; therefore, heterogeneity remains possible.

Profiled with immunoSEQ multiplex PCR; TCRdb holds only in-frame clones, not every one. The sample lists about 1,300 clones; over 30% were seen once. The receptor's source is a woman aged 18-50 years with stage I lung adenocarcinoma. Sequences were derived from lung tumor tissue, sampled before any cancer treatment.

The CDR3 protein is CASSLFQGTGNTIYF. CDR3 DNA: TGTGCCAGCAGTTTATTTCAGGGGACTGGAAACACCATATATTTT. This chain joins TRBV28 and TRBJ1-3, with a possible D match to TRBD1 (6 bases). CDR3 length: 15 residues. V lost 1 base and J 2 bases, leaving 9 bases between the germline ends. CDR1 MDHEN and CDR2 SYDVKM come from the germline V gene. Full variable domain (outside the CDR3, taken from reference TRBV28 and TRBJ1-3): DVKVTQSSRYLVKRTGEKVFLECVQDMDHENMFWYRQDPGLGLRLIYFSYDVKMKEKGDIPEGYSVSREKKERFSLILESASTNQTSMYLCASSLFQGTGNTIYFGEGSWLTVV.